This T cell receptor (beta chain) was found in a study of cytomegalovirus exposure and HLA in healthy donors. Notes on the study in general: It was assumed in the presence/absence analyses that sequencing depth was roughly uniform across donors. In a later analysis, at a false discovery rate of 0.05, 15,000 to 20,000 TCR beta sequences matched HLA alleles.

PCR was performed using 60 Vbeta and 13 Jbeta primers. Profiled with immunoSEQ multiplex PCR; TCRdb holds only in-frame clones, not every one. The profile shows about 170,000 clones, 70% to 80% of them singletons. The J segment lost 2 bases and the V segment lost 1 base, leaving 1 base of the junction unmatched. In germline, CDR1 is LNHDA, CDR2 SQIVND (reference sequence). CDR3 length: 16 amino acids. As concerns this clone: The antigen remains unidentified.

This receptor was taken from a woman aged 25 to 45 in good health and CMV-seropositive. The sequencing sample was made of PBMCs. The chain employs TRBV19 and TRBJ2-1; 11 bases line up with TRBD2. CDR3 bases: TGTGCCAGTAGTATAGGTAGCGGGGGGGCCTACAATGAGCAGTTCTTC. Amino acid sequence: CASSIGSGGAYNEQFF. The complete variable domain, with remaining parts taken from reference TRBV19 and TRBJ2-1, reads DGGITQSPKYLFRKEGQNVTLSCEQNLNHDAMYWYRQDPGQGLRLIYYSQIVNDFQKGDIAEGYSVSREKKESFPLTVTSAQKNPTAFYLCASSIGSGGAYNEQFFGPGTRLTVL.